This T cell receptor beta chain is from a study of blood T cell repertoires in COVID-19. At the level of the study: Spain, Italy and the United States supplied samples that represented acute and convalescent COVID-19.

Germline V lookup: CDR1 MNHEY, CDR2 SMNVEV (reference sequence). The V and J ends lost 5 bases and 2 bases respectively, with 7 bases between them. CDR3 length equals 12 residues. The table came from immunoSEQ multiplex PCR; TCRdb's copy has only in-frame clones and leaves some out. The table lists about 150,000 clones, more than 75% of them singletons. The sequence was collected from a human donor with acute or convalescent COVID-19. The donor label of this sample is uncertain. The sample was peripheral blood. The chain carries TRBV27 and TRBJ2-7, with D possibly being TRBD2 (5 bases). CDR3 in DNA: TGTGCCAGCAGTGACGGGGCCTACGAGCAGTACTTC. This gives the protein CASSDGAYEQYF.